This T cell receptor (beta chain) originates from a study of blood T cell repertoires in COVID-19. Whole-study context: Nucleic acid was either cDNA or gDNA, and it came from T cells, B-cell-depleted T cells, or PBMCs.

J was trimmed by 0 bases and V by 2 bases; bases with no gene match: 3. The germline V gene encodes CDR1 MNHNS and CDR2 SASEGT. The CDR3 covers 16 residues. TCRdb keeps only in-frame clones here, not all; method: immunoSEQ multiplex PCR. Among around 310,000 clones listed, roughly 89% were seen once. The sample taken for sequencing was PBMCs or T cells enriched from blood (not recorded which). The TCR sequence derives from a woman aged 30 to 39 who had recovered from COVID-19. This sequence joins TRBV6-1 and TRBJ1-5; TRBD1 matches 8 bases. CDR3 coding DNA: TGTGCCAGCAGTGAATGGACAGGGTATAGCAATCAGCCCCAGCATTTT. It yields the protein CASSEWTGYSNQPQHF.